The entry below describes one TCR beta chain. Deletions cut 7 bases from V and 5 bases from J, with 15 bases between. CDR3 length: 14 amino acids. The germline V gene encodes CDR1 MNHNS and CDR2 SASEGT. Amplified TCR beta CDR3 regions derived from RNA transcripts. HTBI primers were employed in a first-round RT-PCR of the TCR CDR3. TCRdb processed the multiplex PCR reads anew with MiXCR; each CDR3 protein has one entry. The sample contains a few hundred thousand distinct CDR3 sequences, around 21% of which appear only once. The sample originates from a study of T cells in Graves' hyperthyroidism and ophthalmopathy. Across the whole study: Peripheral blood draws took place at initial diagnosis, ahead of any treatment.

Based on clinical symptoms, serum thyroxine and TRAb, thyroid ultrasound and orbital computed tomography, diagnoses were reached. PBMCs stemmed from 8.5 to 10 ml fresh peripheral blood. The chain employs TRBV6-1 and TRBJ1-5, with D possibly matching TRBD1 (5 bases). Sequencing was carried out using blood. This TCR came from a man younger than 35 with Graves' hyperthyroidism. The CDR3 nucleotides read TGTGCCAGCATCGGGGGGAGAAGGGATCAGCCCCAGCATTTT. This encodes CASIGGRRDQPQHF.